A selection of T cell receptor beta chains follows, all from one sample in a study of technical replicates of blood from four donors. Here immunoSEQ multiplex PCR was the method, and the copy in TCRdb shows in-frame clones only, minus some. The sample yields 40,000 to 60,000 clones, approximately 90% seen once. The sequenced sample was PBMCs. These receptor sequences come from a human donor in good health. Some clones in this sample may be carry-over from other donors' samples. Each CDR3 is given with its conserved first and last residue. The D gene is left open where the match is weak. The size of a clone is reported for some rows only, either as once, few or many, or as a class for expanded clones.

d_call,v_call,clone_size,j_call,cdr3_aa,cdr3_nt
TRBD1,TRBV19,-,TRBJ1-6,CASSARDRGDSPLHF,TGTGCCAGTAGTGCCCGGGACAGGGGTGATTCACCCCTCCACTTT
TRBD1,TRBV7-7,-,TRBJ1-4,CASSLGRQGANEKLFF,TGTGCCAGCAGCTTAGGTAGACAGGGGGCTAATGAAAAACTGTTTTTT
TRBD2,TRBV30,-,TRBJ2-4,CAWSSSLGLAGIQYF,TGTGCCTGGAGTTCTTCCCTAGGACTAGCTGGCATTCAGTACTTC
-,TRBV11-2,once,TRBJ1-2,CASSETANNYGYTF,TGTGCCAGCAGCGAGACAGCCAATAACTATGGCTACACCTTC
-,TRBV6-1,-,TRBJ2-6,CASSELTTGANVLTF,TGTGCCAGCAGTGAACTTACTACTGGGGCCAACGTCCTGACTTTC
-,TRBV6-1,-,TRBJ2-1,CASSERGLSSYNEQFF,TGTGCCAGCAGTGAAAGGGGACTTAGCTCCTACAATGAGCAGTTCTTC
TRBD1,TRBV7-9,-,TRBJ2-7,CASSLDRDRVGYEQYF,TGTGCCAGCAGCTTAGACCGGGACAGGGTTGGTTACGAGCAGTACTTC
-,TRBV6-5,-,TRBJ1-3,CASKDSVSGNTIYF,TGTGCCAGCAAGGACAGTGTCTCTGGAAACACCATATATTTT
TRBD2,TRBV4-1,-,TRBJ2-5,CASSQQSGGAGETQYF,TGCGCCAGCAGCCAACAGAGCGGGGGGGCTGGGGAGACCCAGTACTTC
TRBD1,TRBV27,-,TRBJ2-7,CASSGQGTYEQYF,TGTGCCAGCAGTGGACAGGGGACCTACGAGCAGTACTTC
-,TRBV15,medium-sized,TRBJ1-1,CATSRDRVALNTEAFF,TGTGCCACCAGCAGAGATCGGGTGGCTCTGAACACTGAAGCTTTCTTT
-,TRBV10-3,-,TRBJ2-1,CAISESGHYNEQFF,TGTGCCATCAGTGAGTCGGGCCACTACAATGAGCAGTTCTTC
-,TRBV28,-,TRBJ1-2,CASSVTDYYGYTF,TGTGCCAGCAGTGTGACAGATTACTATGGCTACACCTTC
-,TRBV18,-,TRBJ2-7,CASSGRQGDNEQYF,TGTGCCAGCTCCGGGCGGCAGGGCGACAACGAGCAGTACTTC
TRBD1,TRBV6-1,-,TRBJ1-1,CASRQGLNTEAFF,TGTGCCAGCCGACAGGGGTTGAACACTGAAGCTTTCTTT
TRBD2,TRBV4-2,-,TRBJ2-5,CASSQEGGREAGETQYF,TGTGCCAGCAGCCAAGAAGGGGGGCGGGAGGCGGGGGAGACCCAGTACTTC
-,TRBV6-5,-,TRBJ1-1,CASSTSGGRTEAFF,TGTGCCAGCAGCACCTCCGGGGGGCGCACTGAAGCTTTCTTT
-,TRBV7-2,-,TRBJ1-1,CASSPRGNTEAFF,TGTGCCAGCAGCCCCAGGGGCAACACTGAAGCTTTCTTT
TRBD2,TRBV29-1,-,TRBJ2-1,CSVEGTSDYNEQFF,TGCAGCGTTGAGGGGACTAGCGACTACAATGAGCAGTTCTTC
TRBD2,TRBV30,-,TRBJ2-1,CAWTRPTSGRYGYNEQFF,TGTGCCTGGACCCGGCCGACTAGCGGGAGGTATGGCTACAATGAGCAGTTCTTC
TRBD1,TRBV27,-,TRBJ1-2,CASRSLGQGANYGYTF,TGTGCCAGCAGATCATTGGGACAGGGGGCGAACTATGGCTACACCTTC
-,TRBV25-1,-,TRBJ2-7,CASSNYYEQYF,TGTGCCAGCAGTAACTACTACGAGCAGTACTTC
-,TRBV6-1,-,TRBJ2-6,CASSEWLQVSSGANVLTF,TGTGCCAGCAGTGAGTGGTTACAGGTGTCATCTGGGGCCAACGTCCTGACTTTC
TRBD2,TRBV12-5,-,TRBJ2-7,CASGLVLSGISYEQYF,TGTGCTAGTGGTTTGGTACTTAGCGGGATCTCCTACGAGCAGTACTTC
-,TRBV4-3,once,TRBJ2-1,CASSQRTAPHEQFF,TGCGCCAGCAGCCAACGGACTGCCCCCCATGAGCAGTTCTTC
-,TRBV11-2,-,TRBJ2-5,CASSPATASETQYF,TGTGCCAGCAGCCCCGCCACTGCTAGCGAGACCCAGTACTTC
TRBD1,TRBV5-1,-,TRBJ2-7,CASSAGDRGYEQYF,TGCGCCAGCAGCGCGGGGGACAGGGGGTACGAGCAGTACTTC
-,TRBV12-5,-,TRBJ2-7,CASGLVNGEKYNSYEQYF,TGTGCTAGTGGTTTGGTTAATGGGGAGAAGTACAACTCCTACGAGCAGTACTTC
-,TRBV2,-,TRBJ1-5,CASSADLGPQHF,TGTGCCAGCAGTGCAGACTTAGGACCCCAGCATTTT
-,TRBV27,once,TRBJ2-7,CASTYRRGYEQYF,TGTGCCAGTACTTATCGGAGAGGCTACGAGCAGTACTTC
-,TRBV2,-,TRBJ1-2,CASSSGRVVRGYTF,TGTGCCAGCAGTAGCGGCCGGGTTGTACGGGGCTACACCTTC
-,TRBV2,-,TRBJ1-6,CASSPEFNSPLHF,TGTGCCAGCAGCCCGGAGTTTAATTCACCCCTCCACTTT
-,TRBV7-8,-,TRBJ2-7,CASSHSSGDLYEQYF,TGTGCCAGCAGTCACTCCTCAGGGGACCTTTACGAGCAGTACTTC
-,TRBV6-5,-,TRBJ1-2,CASSYSWGGRYTF,TGTGCCAGCAGTTACTCTTGGGGGGGTCGCTACACCTTC
TRBD1,TRBV7-9,once,TRBJ1-1,CASSPGQRNTEAFF,TGTGCCAGCAGCCCGGGACAGCGGAACACTGAAGCTTTCTTT
-,TRBV20-1,-,TRBJ1-1,CSAPVRWEAFF,TGCAGTGCTCCCGTACGGTGGGAAGCTTTCTTT
TRBD1,TRBV5-1,-,TRBJ2-3,CASSLDRVGTDTQYF,TGCGCCAGCAGCTTAGACAGGGTTGGCACAGATACGCAGTATTTT
TRBD1,TRBV5-6,-,TRBJ1-3,CASSATGTAGGNTIYF,TGTGCCAGCAGCGCGACAGGGACGGCTGGAGGAAACACCATATATTTT
-,TRBV18,-,TRBJ1-1,CASSPFQNTEAFF,TGTGCCAGCTCACCATTCCAGAACACTGAAGCTTTCTTT
-,TRBV6-5,-,TRBJ2-7,CASSFFVGGPKQYF,TGTGCCAGCAGTTTTTTCGTCGGGGGTCCCAAGCAGTACTTC
-,TRBV9,-,TRBJ1-1,CASSVVYPGRLNTEAFF,TGTGCCAGCAGCGTAGTATATCCAGGGAGGCTGAACACTGAAGCTTTCTTT
-,TRBV7-2,-,TRBJ1-3,CASASSSGNTIYF,TGTGCCAGCGCTAGTTCCTCTGGAAACACCATATATTTT
-,TRBV2,-,TRBJ1-6,CASRIQVYSPLHF,TGTGCCAGCAGGATACAGGTCTATTCACCCCTCCACTTT
TRBD1,TRBV7-2,-,TRBJ2-2,CASSLNLGQLPTGELFF,TGTGCCAGCAGCTTAAACCTGGGACAGTTACCCACCGGGGAGCTGTTTTTT
TRBD1,TRBV6-5,-,TRBJ1-3,CASSYSGQGVDTIYF,TGTGCCAGCAGTTACTCGGGACAGGGGGTGGACACCATATATTTT
-,TRBV2,-,TRBJ1-1,CASSEYRVVTEAFF,TGTGCCAGCAGTGAGTACAGGGTTGTCACTGAAGCTTTCTTT
-,TRBV29-1,-,TRBJ2-3,CSVEQTDTQYF,TGCAGCGTGGAACAAACAGATACGCAGTATTTT
TRBD2,TRBV5-4,-,TRBJ2-2,CASSLGTSGDLKAGELFF,TGTGCCAGCAGCCTTGGGACTAGCGGGGACCTAAAGGCCGGGGAGCTGTTTTTT
TRBD2,TRBV5-1,-,TRBJ2-3,CASSLSGGDTQYF,TGCGCCAGCAGCCTTTCGGGGGGAGATACGCAGTATTTT
-,TRBV5-4,-,TRBJ2-3,CASSPSTDTQYF,TGTGCCAGCAGCCCGAGCACAGATACGCAGTATTTT
TRBD2,TRBV30,medium-sized,TRBJ2-1,CAWSWGGNEQFF,TGTGCCTGGAGCTGGGGAGGGAATGAGCAGTTCTTC
-,TRBV28,once,TRBJ1-4,CASRSWADEKLFF,TGTGCCAGCCGAAGTTGGGCCGATGAAAAACTGTTTTTT